These 32 T cell receptor beta chains were sequenced from one sample in a study of T cell changes during pregnancy in multiple sclerosis. Profiling relied on immunoSEQ multiplex PCR, and the TCRdb table lists in-frame clones only, not all of them. There are approximately 88,000 clones in the sample; roughly 91% occur only once, and about 4.5% lies in the top ten. The specimen was peripheral blood, collected in the first trimester of pregnancy. These receptors all come from a female donor with multiple sclerosis, enrolled in a pregnancy study.

V gene TRBV7-3 combines with J gene TRBJ2-1, with a tentative D call TRBD2 (5 bases). The CDR3 is made up of 13 amino acids. Per germline, CDR1 SGHTA and CDR2 FQGTGA. V was shortened by 5 bases and J by 5 bases, with 10 bases between the two germline ends. CDR3 amino acids: CASSHQRNNEQFF. The CDR3 DNA reads as TGTGCCAGCAGCCATCAGCGGAACAATGAGCAGTTCTTC. The variable domain in full, completed from reference TRBV7-3 and TRBJ2-1, reads GAGVSQTPSNKVTEKGKYVELRCDPISGHTALYWYRQSLGQGPEFLIYFQGTGAADDSGLPNDRFFAVRPEGSVSTLKIQRTERGDSAVYLCASSHQRNNEQFFGPGTRLTVL.

The rearrangement uses TRBV15 and TRBJ2-1, with D maybe TRBD1 (5 bases). Germline CDR1 and CDR2: LNHNV and YYDKDF (reference sequence). V lost 3 bases and J 0 bases, leaving 12 bases between the germline ends. CDR3 size: 16 residues. The CDR3 coding sequence is TGTGCCACCAGCAGCAGTTGGGGCAACTCCTACAATGAGCAGTTCTTC. It is translated as CATSSSWGNSYNEQFF.

The rearrangement links TRBV2 to TRBJ1-5; 11 nucleotides match TRBD1. The CDR3 consists of 15 residues. Looked up from germline, CDR1 is SNHLY and CDR2 is FYNNEI. V shed 4 bases and J 4 bases; nucleotides not matched to a gene: 3. The CDR3 DNA is TGTGCCAGCAGTGCCGGGACAGGGGGAAATCAGCCCCAGCATTTT. Translation gives CASSAGTGGNQPQHF.

The V and J genes are TRBV6-1 and TRBJ1-2; unclear D gene. The CDR3 contains 13 residues. Germline assignment: CDR1 MNHNS and CDR2 SASEGT. Between the trimmed V and J ends, which lost 8 bases and 1 base, there was a span of 11 bases. For the CDR3, the DNA is TGTGCCAGCTCGGGAGGGAATAACTATGGCTACACCTTC. Its translation is CASSGGNNYGYTF.

This clone was found a few times. The rearrangement uses TRBV9 and TRBJ1-1; no firm D call. Germline V gives CDR1 SGDLS, CDR2 YYNGEE. The CDR3 runs 15 residues. The V and J ends lost 0 bases and 1 base respectively, with 10 bases between them. This chain's CDR3 is CASSVGSGRNTEAFF. The DNA for the CDR3 is TGTGCCAGCAGCGTAGGTAGCGGACGGAACACTGAAGCTTTCTTT.

This chain uses TRBV21-1 with TRBJ1-1; the table's D call TRBD1 went unverified against the DNA. TRBV21-1 is shown as a pseudogene. The CDR3 loop spans 15 amino acids. This chain's CDR3 is CASSRLGQSNTEAFF. The CDR3 bases are TGTGCCAGCAGCCGCCTGGGACAGTCAAACACTGAAGCTTTCTTT.

This chain links TRBV27 with TRBJ1-1; the D is unclear. V was clipped by 8 bases and J by 2 bases, with 9 bases between them. The CDR3 extends over 12 amino acids. Germline V gives CDR1 MNHEY, CDR2 SMNVEV (reference sequence). Here the CDR3 reads CASGRINTEAFF. In DNA form, the CDR3 reads TGTGCCAGCGGCAGGATAAACACTGAAGCTTTCTTT.

This clone was detected a few times. The V and J genes are TRBV18 and TRBJ1-1, with a weak D call TRBD1 (5 bases). This CDR3 comprises 16 residues. Germline CDR1 reads KGHSH; CDR2 reads LQKENI. V was clipped by 3 bases and J by 1 base, with 15 bases between them. CDR3 DNA: TGTGCCAGCTCACCTAGGTTACAGGCCACGAACACTGAAGCTTTCTTT. Amino acid sequence: CASSPRLQATNTEAFF. Full variable domain (missing parts from reference TRBV18 and TRBJ1-1): NAGVMQNPRHLVRRRGQEARLRCSPMKGHSHVYWYRQLPEEGLKFMVYLQKENIIDESGMPKERFSAEFPKEGPSILRIQQVVRGDSAAYFCASSPRLQATNTEAFFGQGTRLTVV.

This clone was seen a single time. The chain employs TRBV7-9 and TRBJ2-1, with D unresolved. Trimming removed 4 bases at V and 3 bases at J, with 4 bases between. This CDR3 is 12 amino acids long. Germline lookup yields CDR1 SEHNR and CDR2 FQNEAQ (reference sequence). The CDR3 region is CASSSNYNEQFF. DNA for the CDR3: TGTGCCAGCAGCTCCAACTACAATGAGCAGTTCTTC.

In this sample, this clone turned up once. This chain uses TRBV5-4 with TRBJ1-1, with TRBD1 matching 10 bases. V gave up 2 bases and J gave up 6 bases; unmatched junction bases: 4. The CDR3 runs to 14 residues. The V gene's germline CDR1 is SGHNT and CDR2 YYREEE (reference sequence). The CDR3 region is CASSFGTGDPEAFF. The CDR3 DNA is TGTGCCAGCAGCTTCGGGACAGGGGACCCTGAAGCTTTCTTT.

V is TRBV13 and J is TRBJ1-2; D gene unclear. Trimming left V 6 bases short and J 4 bases short, with 21 bases between. Germline lookup yields CDR1 PRHDT and CDR2 FYEKMQ (reference sequence). The CDR3 has 16 residues. CDR3 region: CASRTYLSWYSYGYTF. CDR3 DNA sequence: TGTGCCAGCAGAACTTACTTATCTTGGTACAGCTATGGCTACACCTTC.

The chain has TRBV4-2 and TRBJ2-5; 9 positions match TRBD2. This CDR3 has 16 residues. V shed 4 bases, J shed 5 bases, and the junction held 11 bases outside the gene matches. Germline CDR1 is LGHNA and CDR2 is YNFKEQ. The CDR3 bases are TGTGCCAGCAGCCCGACCGTAGCGGGGGTGGTGGAGACCCAGTACTTC. Its protein product is CASSPTVAGVVETQYF.

The chain carries TRBV5-1 and TRBJ1-3; 12 bases are a match to TRBD1. The CDR3 has 17 amino acids. Germline CDR1 is SGHRS and CDR2 is YFSETQ. The V segment lost 4 bases and the J segment 1 base; nucleotides outside the gene matches: 6. CDR3 residues: CASSTGTGGASGNTIYF. The CDR3 DNA sequence: TGCGCCAGCAGCACCGGGACAGGGGGCGCGTCTGGAAACACCATATATTTT.

V is TRBV6-5 and J is TRBJ2-7; D might be TRBD1 (6 bases). The CDR3 is made up of 14 amino acids. Trimming cost V 7 bases and J 3 bases, with 16 bases left between them. Germline CDR1 reads MNHEY; CDR2 reads SVGAGI. CDR3 in DNA: TGTGCCAGCAAACCCAACAGGGCTCGCTACGAGCAGTACTTC. This translates into CASKPNRARYEQYF.

This rearrangement joins TRBV4-1 to TRBJ2-7; 11 bases are a match to TRBD1. This CDR3 comprises 16 residues. Germline CDR1 is MGHRA and CDR2 is YSYEKL. The V and J ends lost 0 bases and 2 bases, in that order; junction bases with no gene match: 3. In DNA form, the CDR3 reads TGCGCCAGCAGCCAAGATAGGGGACAGGGGGCCTACGAGCAGTACTTC. This codes for CASSQDRGQGAYEQYF.

This clone was recorded only once. The J gene is TRBJ2-1, the V gene TRBV11-2; a possible D gene is TRBD2 (6 bases). The CDR3 spans 14 residues. V was cut by 5 bases and J by 10 bases, with 18 bases left in between. The germline CDR1 and CDR2 sequences are SGHAT and FQNNGV. In nucleotides, the CDR3 is TGTGCCAGCAGCCTATACCTCTTCCGGGAGGAGCAGTTCTTC. Amino acids: CASSLYLFREEQFF.

The rearrangement uses TRBV7-3 and TRBJ2-1; TRBD1 matches 11 bases. Unmatched junction bases numbered 7, after V lost 5 bases and J lost 1 base. The CDR3 length is 17 residues. Germline CDR1 is SGHTA and CDR2 is FQGTGA. The CDR3 coding sequence is TGTGCCAGCAGCGAGGGACAGGGGGTGCCTTCCTACAATGAGCAGTTCTTC. Its translation is CASSEGQGVPSYNEQFF.

The chain carries TRBV5-4 and TRBJ2-7; maybe TRBD1 (6 bases). The ends were cut back, 4 bases at V and 6 bases at J, with 14 bases in the middle. The CDR3 has 13 amino acids. Germline loops: CDR1 SGHNT, CDR2 YYREEE (reference sequence). The CDR3 nucleotides are TGTGCCAGCAGCCTCTATAACAGGGTCGAGCAGTACTTC. It codes for CASSLYNRVEQYF.

J is TRBJ1-1 and V is TRBV2, with D perhaps matching TRBD1 (5 bases). The CDR3 runs to 12 residues. The germline V and J ends were trimmed by 6 bases and 5 bases, with 10 bases remaining between them. In germline, CDR1 is SNHLY, CDR2 FYNNEI. For the CDR3, the DNA is TGTGCCAGCAGCGGGGGTTGGACTGAAGCTTTCTTT. Protein product: CASSGGWTEAFF.

V is TRBV27 and J is TRBJ1-6; 7 bases align to TRBD1. CDR3 size: 14 residues. Germline values: CDR1 MNHEY, CDR2 SMNVEV (reference sequence). V trimming: 6 bases; J trimming: 6 bases; junction bases outside the gene matches: 5. The CDR3 DNA sequence: TGTGCCAGCAGGCCGACAGGGCCTAATTCACCCCTCCACTTT. Translating gives CASRPTGPNSPLHF.

The V call is TRBV27, the J call TRBJ1-1; a weak D match, TRBD1 (5 bases). There are 13 residues in the CDR3. V gave up 8 bases and J gave up 1 base, with 11 bases separating them. Germline V CDR1 and CDR2: MNHEY, SMNVEV (reference sequence). CDR3 nucleotide sequence: TGTGCCAGCTGCAACAGGAGGAACACTGAAGCTTTCTTT. As protein: CASCNRRNTEAFF.

The chain has TRBV11-3 and TRBJ2-3; 7 bases are a match to TRBD1. V gave up 4 bases and J gave up 6 bases; unmatched junction bases: 10. This CDR3 spans 15 amino acids. CDR1 is SGHNT and CDR2 is YENEEA in the germline V gene. The CDR3 sequence: CASSSYGTDPDTQYF. The CDR3 DNA reads TGTGCCAGCAGCTCCTACGGGACAGACCCTGATACGCAGTATTTT.

The chain employs TRBV27 and TRBJ2-7; 7 nucleotides align to TRBD2. Per the germline V gene, CDR1 is MNHEY and CDR2 is SMNVEV (reference sequence). This CDR3 spans 15 amino acids. V shed 3 bases and J 3 bases; nucleotides not matched to a gene: 8. CDR3 region: CASSLGGGQGYEQYF. CDR3 DNA sequence: TGTGCCAGCAGTTTGGGGGGAGGGCAGGGCTACGAGCAGTACTTC.

This clone is a singleton in its sample. The rearrangement links TRBV15 to TRBJ1-5; D may be TRBD1 (6 bases). V was cut by 1 base and J by 3 bases, with 7 bases left in between. Germline V gene lookup returns CDR1 LNHNV and CDR2 YYDKDF (reference sequence). This CDR3 has 14 amino acids. The CDR3 DNA sequence: TGTGCCACCAGCAGAGCAGGGGTCAATCAGCCCCAGCATTTT. The encoded protein is CATSRAGVNQPQHF.

The chain employs TRBV5-5 and TRBJ1-5; a possible D gene is TRBD1 (6 bases). Trimming pared 4 bases from V and 15 bases from J, leaving 17 bases between. CDR3 size: 12 residues. Per the germline V gene, CDR1 is SGHKS and CDR2 is YYEKEE (reference sequence). CDR3: CASSRTGFPLHF. In DNA, the CDR3 is TGTGCCAGCAGCCGTACAGGGTTCCCCTTGCATTTT.

This chain links TRBV5-6 with TRBJ2-3; 7 bases map to TRBD2. Unmatched junction bases numbered 5, after V lost 1 base and J lost 6 bases. The germline CDR1 and CDR2 sequences are SGHDT and YYEEEE. This CDR3 is built from 14 residues. CDR3 nucleotides: TGTGCCAGCAGCTTGCTGGGACTAAACGATACGCAGTATTTT. It encodes CASSLLGLNDTQYF.

V and J are TRBV4-1 and TRBJ2-7, with TRBD1 identical over 11 bases. Losses at the gene ends were 5 bases for V and 7 bases for J; bases not matched to a gene: 7. CDR1 and CDR2 from the germline V gene are MGHRA and YSYEKL. This CDR3 region has 14 residues. The CDR3 coding sequence is TGCGCCAGCAGCAAGGGACAGGGGGTTGAGGAGCAGTACTTC. It encodes CASSKGQGVEEQYF.

The rearrangement uses TRBV6-5 and TRBJ1-1, with a possible D match to TRBD1 (6 bases). Per germline, CDR1 MNHEY and CDR2 SVGAGI. The CDR3 sequence is 14 residues long. V was trimmed by 6 bases and J by 1 base, leaving 12 bases between them. CDR3 protein: CASRAGVSNTEAFF. CDR3 nucleotide sequence: TGTGCCAGCAGAGCAGGGGTTTCGAACACTGAAGCTTTCTTT.

V is TRBV5-6 and J is TRBJ2-7, with D perhaps TRBD1 (6 bases). The CDR3 loop spans 15 amino acids. V was pared by 4 bases and J by 7 bases, with 21 bases between. Germline values: CDR1 SGHDT, CDR2 YYEEEE. The CDR3 here is CASSGKQGPIGEQYF. The CDR3 DNA reads TGTGCCAGCAGCGGCAAACAGGGCCCCATAGGGGAGCAGTACTTC.

J is TRBJ2-7 and V is TRBV9, with unresolved D. The CDR3 contains 13 residues. The ends were cut back, 4 bases at V and 4 bases at J, with 12 bases in the middle. Germline V gene sequence: CDR1 SGDLS, CDR2 YYNGEE. The CDR3 region has the DNA TGTGCCAGCAGCCAGAATCCTAGTTACGAGCAGTACTTC. Amino acids: CASSQNPSYEQYF. Variable domain in full (rest from reference TRBV9 and TRBJ2-7): DSGVTQTPKHLITATGQRVTLRCSPRSGDLSVYWYQQSLDQGLQFLIQYYNGEERAKGNILERFSAQQFPDLHSELNLSSLELGDSALYFCASSQNPSYEQYFGPGTRLTVT.

This chain links TRBV19 with TRBJ2-1; TRBD2 matches 9 bases. Trimming took 4 bases from V and 7 from J; bases not matched to a gene: 11. The CDR3 covers 16 residues. Germline CDR1 reads LNHDA; CDR2 reads SQIVND (reference sequence). The CDR3 DNA reads TGTGCCAGTAGTACAGGCGGGGGGGCGCCTGGGAATGAGCAGTTCTTC. It is translated as CASSTGGGAPGNEQFF. Supplemented by reference TRBV19 and TRBJ2-1, the full variable domain reads DGGITQSPKYLFRKEGQNVTLSCEQNLNHDAMYWYRQDPGQGLRLIYYSQIVNDFQKGDIAEGYSVSREKKESFPLTVTSAQKNPTAFYLCASSTGGGAPGNEQFFGPGTRLTVL.

The rearrangement joins TRBV4-1 to TRBJ1-2; D remains unclear. V was shortened by 0 bases and J by 4 bases, with 12 bases between the two germline ends. CDR3 length equals 15 residues. The germline V gene encodes CDR1 MGHRA and CDR2 YSYEKL. CDR3 sequence (DNA): TGCGCCAGCAGCCAAGATGTGACTAAGGGCTATGGCTACACCTTC. Protein: CASSQDVTKGYGYTF.